Below, 24 T cell receptor beta chains from the same sample are listed, as sequenced in a study of hypomethylating agent response in myelodysplastic syndrome. This table comes from immunoSEQ multiplex PCR, and its TCRdb copy is limited to in-frame clones, with some not included. Of about 6,200 clones listed, approximately 78% are singletons. The source was bone marrow, collected before or after starting hypomethylating agent treatment for myelodysplastic syndrome (not recorded which). Every receptor here comes from a human donor with myelodysplastic syndrome.

The V gene is TRBV16, the J gene TRBJ2-3; TRBD2 matches at 8 bases. This CDR3 is built from 15 residues. The junction had 4 bases not matched to a gene; V was cut back by 0 bases and J by 5 bases. Germline CDR1 is KGHSY and CDR2 is FQNENV. DNA of the CDR3: TGTGCCAGCAGCCAATCCGGGACTAGGGGAGATACGCAGTATTTT. Encoded protein: CASSQSGTRGDTQYF.

The CDR3 DNA reads TGTGCCAGCAGTGATTCCAGGGTTGTCACTGAAGCTTTCTTT. This sequence encodes CASSDSRVVTEAFF. The chain carries TRBV2 and TRBJ1-1; the D gene is possibly TRBD1 (5 bases). The CDR3 contains 14 residues. Per germline, CDR1 SNHLY and CDR2 FYNNEI. V lost 3 bases and J lost 4, with 12 bases in between.

The rearrangement uses TRBV28 and TRBJ1-1; D not certain. This CDR3 is 14 amino acids long. The germline V gene has CDR1 MDHEN and CDR2 SYDVKM. Trimming cost V 1 base and J 4 bases, with 10 bases left between them. The CDR3 loop reads CASSLSDKGTEAFF. For the CDR3, the DNA is TGTGCCAGCAGTTTATCAGACAAAGGCACTGAAGCTTTCTTT.

The J gene is TRBJ1-3, the V gene TRBV14, with 8 bases matching TRBD1. V lost 3 bases to trimming and J lost 4 bases; unmatched junction nucleotides: 2. The CDR3 sequence is 14 residues long. The germline gives CDR1 SGHDN, CDR2 FVKESK. The CDR3 loop is CASSHDRGGNTIYF. CDR3 coding DNA: TGTGCCAGCAGCCATGACAGGGGAGGAAACACCATATATTTT. Supplemented by reference TRBV14 and TRBJ1-3, the full variable domain reads EAGVTQFPSHSVIEKGQTVTLRCDPISGHDNLYWYRRVMGKEIKFLLHFVKESKQDESGMPNNRFLAERTGGTYSTLKVQPAELEDSGVYFCASSHDRGGNTIYFGEGSWLTVV.

V usage is TRBV11-2 and J usage is TRBJ1-1; the D gene is possibly TRBD1 (6 bases). This CDR3 is 14 amino acids long. CDR1 is SGHAT, CDR2 FQNNGV, per germline. Trimming took off 3 bases at V and 3 bases at J, with 11 bases between the two ends. The DNA for the CDR3 is TGTGCCAGCAGCTTCACAGGGCGGGACACTGAAGCTTTCTTT. Its translation is CASSFTGRDTEAFF.

The chain uses TRBV18 and TRBJ1-5, with 8 bases identical to TRBD1. Per the germline V gene, CDR1 is KGHSH and CDR2 is LQKENI. The V segment lost 3 bases and the J segment 2 bases; nucleotides outside the gene matches: 3. The CDR3 has 15 residues. The CDR3 nucleotides are TGTGCCAGCTCACCCGGACAGGGAGGCAATCAGCCCCAGCATTTT. This translates into CASSPGQGGNQPQHF.

The chain joins TRBV5-6 to TRBJ2-7; D gene uncertain. With 5 bases removed from V and 3 bases from J, the gap between germline ends came to 9 bases. The V gene's germline CDR1 is SGHDT and CDR2 YYEEEE. The CDR3 has 12 amino acids. The CDR3 region is CASRLQDYEQYF. The CDR3 nucleotides read TGTGCCAGCAGGCTCCAGGACTACGAGCAGTACTTC.

The chain couples TRBV7-9 to TRBJ1-1; D uncertain. This CDR3 contains 15 residues. Looked up from germline, CDR1 is SEHNR and CDR2 is FQNEAQ (reference sequence). Trimming pared 2 bases from V and 6 bases from J, leaving 16 bases between. In nucleotides, the CDR3 is TGTGCCAGCAGCTTAAAATTGGGTCGGAGTCCTGAAGCTTTCTTT. The encoded protein is CASSLKLGRSPEAFF.

The chain employs TRBV19 and TRBJ2-2, with D possibly matching TRBD2 (6 bases). This CDR3 has 15 residues. Trimming took off 3 bases at V and 5 bases at J, with 13 bases between the two ends. Germline assignment: CDR1 LNHDA and CDR2 SQIVND (reference sequence). The CDR3 here is CASSIGGLVTGELFF. CDR3 bases: TGTGCCAGTAGTATTGGGGGACTGGTGACCGGGGAGCTGTTTTTT. Complete variable domain (other parts from reference TRBV19 and TRBJ2-2): DGGITQSPKYLFRKEGQNVTLSCEQNLNHDAMYWYRQDPGQGLRLIYYSQIVNDFQKGDIAEGYSVSREKKESFPLTVTSAQKNPTAFYLCASSIGGLVTGELFFGEGSRLTVL.

This rearrangement joins TRBV19 to TRBJ2-6; D is unclear. V was clipped by 5 bases and J by 0 bases, with 8 bases between them. Per the germline V gene, CDR1 is LNHDA and CDR2 is SQIVND (reference sequence). The length of the CDR3 is 15 residues. This CDR3 reads CASSPLVSGANVLTF. The DNA of the CDR3 is TGTGCCAGTAGTCCCCTAGTCTCTGGGGCCAACGTCCTGACTTTC.

The chain recombines TRBV6-5 with TRBJ2-4; the D gene is possibly TRBD1 (6 bases). This CDR3 is 13 amino acids long. V lost 6 bases to trimming and J lost 8 bases, with 14 bases between them. CDR1 and CDR2 from the germline V gene are MNHEY and SVGAGI. CDR3 residues: CASSRDTLDIQYF. In nucleotides, the CDR3 is TGTGCCAGCAGCCGGGACACCCTGGACATTCAGTACTTC.

This clone was detected only a few times. The chain uses TRBV10-1 and TRBJ1-3, with no clear D. CDR1 is WNHNN and CDR2 is SYGVQD in the germline V gene (reference sequence). This CDR3 has 13 residues. V lost 2 bases to trimming and J lost 4 bases, with 6 bases between them. The CDR3 nucleotides are TGCGCCAGCAGTGAGAACGGAGGAAACACCATATATTTT. Translated: CASSENGGNTIYF.

The genes are TRBV7-2 and TRBJ2-7; D unresolved. V was trimmed by 10 bases and J by 2 bases, leaving 15 bases between them. The CDR3 is 13 amino acids. The germline gives CDR1 SGHTA, CDR2 FQGNSA. CDR3 sequence reads: CATQLSRTYEQYF. CDR3 DNA sequence: TGTGCCACTCAGCTGTCCCGGACCTACGAGCAGTACTTC.

The chain combines TRBV28 with TRBJ1-2; the D gene is possibly TRBD1 (5 bases). Trimming took off 5 bases at V and 6 bases at J, with 10 bases between the two ends. This CDR3 has 12 residues. Per the germline V gene, CDR1 is MDHEN and CDR2 is SYDVKM. CDR3: CASSHGADGYTF. The DNA for the CDR3 is TGTGCCAGCAGTCACGGGGCAGATGGCTACACCTTC.

This clone was seen just once. CDR3 bases: TGTGCCAGCAGTTTGGGGTTAAACAGTCCGAGCTATGGCTACACCTTC. Amino acids: CASSLGLNSPSYGYTF. The rearrangement joins TRBV28 to TRBJ1-2, with D unresolved. CDR1 MDHEN and CDR2 SYDVKM come from the germline V gene. CDR3 length equals 16 residues. Trimming cost V 3 bases and J 4 bases, with 18 bases left between them.

The chain recombines TRBV5-4 with TRBJ2-1; D may correspond to TRBD1 or TRBD2 (6 bases each). The CDR3 consists of 11 residues. Germline V gene lookup returns CDR1 SGHNT and CDR2 YYREEE (reference sequence). V gave up 2 bases and J gave up 14 bases, with 11 bases separating them. CDR3 DNA sequence: TGTGCCAGCAGCTTTTCAGGGGAGGAGTTCTTC. It is translated as CASSFSGEEFF.

This chain connects TRBV19 to TRBJ2-7; 8 bases are a match to TRBD1. This CDR3 contains 14 residues. Looked up from germline, CDR1 is LNHDA and CDR2 is SQIVND (reference sequence). Germline trimming cut 9 bases from V and 3 bases from J; bases unmatched to any gene: 10. CDR3 protein: CASRSRDRHYEQYF. CDR3 in DNA: TGTGCCAGCCGTTCCCGGGACAGGCACTACGAGCAGTACTTC.

The rearrangement uses TRBV5-1 and TRBJ2-2; 11 bases map to TRBD1. The germline V gene encodes CDR1 SGHRS and CDR2 YFSETQ. The J segment lost 5 bases and the V segment lost 4 bases, leaving 4 bases of the junction unmatched. The CDR3 runs 15 residues. Written as DNA, the CDR3 is TGCGCCAGCAGCACGGACAGGGGGCTAACCGGGGAGCTGTTTTTT. Amino acids: CASSTDRGLTGELFF.

The rearrangement links TRBV6-6 to TRBJ2-1; no clear D gene. CDR3 length: 15 residues. The germline V and J ends were trimmed by 6 bases and 6 bases, with 18 bases remaining between them. Germline values: CDR1 MNHNY, CDR2 SVGAGI (reference sequence). CDR3 sequence (DNA): TGTGCCAGCAGCTACCTTCCAGAGTTGGCCAATGAGCAGTTCTTC. Translated, it gives CASSYLPELANEQFF.

CDR3 amino acids: CASSLDPSQPQHF. In nucleotides, the CDR3 is TGTGCCAGCAGCTTGGACCCCTCCCAGCCCCAGCATTTT. V gene TRBV5-4 combines with J gene TRBJ1-5, with D unresolved. The CDR3 contains 13 residues. The germline V and J ends were trimmed by 0 bases and 7 bases, with 8 bases remaining between them. Germline V gene lookup returns CDR1 SGHNT and CDR2 YYREEE (reference sequence).

The chain combines TRBV7-3 with TRBJ1-2; possibly TRBD1 for D (5 bases). The CDR3 has 12 amino acids. V gave up 7 bases and J gave up 2 bases, with 8 bases separating them. The germline V gene encodes CDR1 SGHTA and CDR2 FQGTGA. In DNA, the CDR3 is TGTGCCAGCACGCGACAGAACTATGGCTACACCTTC. This codes for CASTRQNYGYTF.

This clone occurred a few times. The chain employs TRBV28 and TRBJ1-1; perhaps TRBD1 as D (5 bases). This CDR3 has 13 amino acids. The V end was cut by 6 bases, the J end by 2 bases, with 10 bases between. The germline gives CDR1 MDHEN, CDR2 SYDVKM. The CDR3 reads CASSDRLNTEAFF. DNA for the CDR3: TGTGCCAGCAGCGACAGACTTAACACTGAAGCTTTCTTT. Variable domain in full (rest from reference TRBV28 and TRBJ1-1): DVKVTQSSRYLVKRTGEKVFLECVQDMDHENMFWYRQDPGLGLRLIYFSYDVKMKEKGDIPEGYSVSREKKERFSLILESASTNQTSMYLCASSDRLNTEAFFGQGTRLTVV.

V gene TRBV19 combines with J gene TRBJ2-3; TRBD2 matches at 9 bases. The CDR3 consists of 19 residues. The ends lost 2 bases at V and 5 bases at J; junction bases unmatched: 17. In germline, CDR1 is LNHDA, CDR2 SQIVND (reference sequence). The CDR3 DNA follows: TGTGCCAGTAGTATAAAGCTCTGGGGGGGCGGGAGGGCCAGAGATACGCAGTATTTT. This translates into CASSIKLWGGGRARDTQYF.

The chain has TRBV28 and TRBJ2-2; weak D call: TRBD1 (6 bases). Germline loops: CDR1 MDHEN, CDR2 SYDVKM. This CDR3 contains 14 residues. V lost 6 bases and J lost 4, with 12 bases in between. The CDR3 sequence: CASSSGTTTGELFF. The CDR3 coding sequence is TGTGCCAGCAGCTCCGGGACAACCACCGGGGAGCTGTTTTTT.